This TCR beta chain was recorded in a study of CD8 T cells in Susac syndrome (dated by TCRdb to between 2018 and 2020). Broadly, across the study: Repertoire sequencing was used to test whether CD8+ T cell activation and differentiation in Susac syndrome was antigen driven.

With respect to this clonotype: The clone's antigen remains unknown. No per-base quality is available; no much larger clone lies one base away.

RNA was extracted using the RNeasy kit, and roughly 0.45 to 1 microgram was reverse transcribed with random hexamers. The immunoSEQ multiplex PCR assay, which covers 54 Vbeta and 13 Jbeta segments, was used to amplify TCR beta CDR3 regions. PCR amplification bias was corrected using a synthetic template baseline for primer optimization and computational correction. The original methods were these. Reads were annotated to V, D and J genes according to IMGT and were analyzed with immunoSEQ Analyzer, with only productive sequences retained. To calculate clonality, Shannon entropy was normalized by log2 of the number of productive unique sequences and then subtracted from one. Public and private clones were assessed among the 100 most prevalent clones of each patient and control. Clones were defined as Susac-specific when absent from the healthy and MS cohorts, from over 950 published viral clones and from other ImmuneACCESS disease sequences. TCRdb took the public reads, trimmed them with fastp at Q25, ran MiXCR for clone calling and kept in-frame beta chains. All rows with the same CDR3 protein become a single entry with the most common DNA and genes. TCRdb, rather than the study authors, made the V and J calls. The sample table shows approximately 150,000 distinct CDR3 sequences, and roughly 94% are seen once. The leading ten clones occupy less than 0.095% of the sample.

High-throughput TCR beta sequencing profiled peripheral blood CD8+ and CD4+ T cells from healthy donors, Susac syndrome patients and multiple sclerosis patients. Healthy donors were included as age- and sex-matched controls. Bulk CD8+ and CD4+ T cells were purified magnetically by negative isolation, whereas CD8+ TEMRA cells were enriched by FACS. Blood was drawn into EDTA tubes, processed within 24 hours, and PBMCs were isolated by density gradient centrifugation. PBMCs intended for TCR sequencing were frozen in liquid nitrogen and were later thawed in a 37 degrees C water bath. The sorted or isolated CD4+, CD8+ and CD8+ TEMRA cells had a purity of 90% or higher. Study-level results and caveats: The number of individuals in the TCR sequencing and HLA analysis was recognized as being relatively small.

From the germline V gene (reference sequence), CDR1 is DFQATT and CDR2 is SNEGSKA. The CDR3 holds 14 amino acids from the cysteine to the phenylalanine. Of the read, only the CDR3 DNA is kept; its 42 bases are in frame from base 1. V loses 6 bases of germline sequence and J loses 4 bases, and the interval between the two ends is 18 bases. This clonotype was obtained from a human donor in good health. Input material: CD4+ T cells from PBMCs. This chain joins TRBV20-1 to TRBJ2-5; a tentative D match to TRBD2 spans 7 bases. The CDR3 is CSAPEGGHGETQYF. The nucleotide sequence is TGCAGTGCCCCGGAGGGGGGGCATGGAGAGACCCAGTACTTC.